This T cell receptor beta chain was observed in a study of identical twins. Study conclusions and caveats: The models systematically underestimated how much out-of-frame TCR alpha was shared in monozygotic twins. The presence of invariant MAIT and iNKT cells could partly confound analyses of zero-insertion sequences.

Germline V lookup: CDR1 MDHEN, CDR2 SYDVKM. The CDR3 length is 15 residues. Germline trimming cut 4 bases from V and 6 bases from J; bases unmatched to any gene: 7. It was template switching that added a universal primer site, and there were unique molecular identifiers on the cDNA. TCRdb re-called the 5' RACE reads through MiXCR, storing one row per CDR3 protein. The sample has under 450,000 distinct CDR3 sequences; 15% to 20% are singletons. This clonotype showed up just a few times. Its antigen is currently unknown. The TCR comes from a man in his fifties or sixties in good health. This chain uses TRBV28 with TRBJ2-2; 8 positions match TRBD1. Sequenced material: naive T cells sorted from blood. The CDR3 sequence: CASSWVTGAAGELFF. As DNA, the CDR3 is TGTGCCAGCAGTTGGGTGACAGGGGCCGCCGGGGAGCTGTTTTTT.